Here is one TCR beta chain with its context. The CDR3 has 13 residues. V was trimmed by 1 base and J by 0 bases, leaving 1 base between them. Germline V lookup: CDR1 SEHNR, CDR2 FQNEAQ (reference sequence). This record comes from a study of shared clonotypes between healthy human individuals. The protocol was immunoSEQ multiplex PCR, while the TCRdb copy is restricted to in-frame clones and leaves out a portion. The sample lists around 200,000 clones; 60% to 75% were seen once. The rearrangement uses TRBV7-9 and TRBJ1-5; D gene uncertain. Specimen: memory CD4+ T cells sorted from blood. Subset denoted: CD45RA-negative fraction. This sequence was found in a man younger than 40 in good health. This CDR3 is CASSLVSNQPQHF. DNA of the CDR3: TGTGCCAGCAGCTTAGTTAGCAATCAGCCCCAGCATTTT.